This TCR beta chain was retrieved from a study of graft-versus-host responses after intestinal transplantation. Overall study findings and caveats: Recipient marrow contained GvH clones, some of which appeared first in ileum or blood. Allografts from individuals with graft-donor T cell macrochimerism displayed high graft-versus-host to host-versus-graft clonal ratios.

CDR1 SGHTS and CDR2 YDEGEE come from the germline V gene. The CDR3 contains 14 residues. Unmatched junction bases numbered 10, after V lost 5 bases and J lost 5 bases. Concerning this clone: What it binds is not known.

The table came from immunoSEQ multiplex PCR; TCRdb's copy has only in-frame clones and leaves some out. The sample yields about 120,000 clones, approximately 90% seen once. The source of this sequence is a human donor who received an intestinal transplant. This specimen consisted of unstimulated CD4+ T cells sorted from spleen or lymph node cells, obtained before intestinal transplant. V usage is TRBV5-8 and J usage is TRBJ2-7; 7 nucleotides agree with TRBD2. The CDR3 DNA follows: TGTGCCAGCAGACTGATTGGGACTATCGACGAGCAGTACTTC. Residues: CASRLIGTIDEQYF. Filled out from reference TRBV5-8 and TRBJ2-7, the complete variable domain reads EAGVTQSPTHLIKTRGQQATLRCSPISGHTSVYWYQQALGLGLQFLLWYDEGEERNRGNFPPRFSGRQFPNYSSELNVNALELEDSALYLCASRLIGTIDEQYFGPGTRLTVT.